This T cell receptor beta chain was profiled in a study of T-cell memory formation after mild COVID-19. Germline CDR1 is DFQATT and CDR2 is SNEGSKA (reference sequence). The CDR3 has 15 residues. Unmatched junction bases numbered 9, after V lost 2 bases and J lost 8 bases. This clonotype was counted a few times. TCRdb processed the 5' RACE reads anew with MiXCR; each CDR3 protein has one entry. The data show 300,000 to 400,000 distinct CDR3 sequences, with around 13% seen just once and about a fifth held by the top ten. The chain recombines TRBV20-1 with TRBJ1-4, with 9 nucleotides matching TRBD1. Sequenced: PBMCs or a T cell subset sorted from them (not recorded which). This clonotype was sampled from a man between 18 and 35 years old who had mild COVID-19 (a few samples of this study predate the infection). Cell type and time point are not known. The CDR3 coding sequence is TGCAGTGCTAGACGACCGGGACAGGGAGGGGAAAAACTGTTTTTT. Residues: CSARRPGQGGEKLFF.